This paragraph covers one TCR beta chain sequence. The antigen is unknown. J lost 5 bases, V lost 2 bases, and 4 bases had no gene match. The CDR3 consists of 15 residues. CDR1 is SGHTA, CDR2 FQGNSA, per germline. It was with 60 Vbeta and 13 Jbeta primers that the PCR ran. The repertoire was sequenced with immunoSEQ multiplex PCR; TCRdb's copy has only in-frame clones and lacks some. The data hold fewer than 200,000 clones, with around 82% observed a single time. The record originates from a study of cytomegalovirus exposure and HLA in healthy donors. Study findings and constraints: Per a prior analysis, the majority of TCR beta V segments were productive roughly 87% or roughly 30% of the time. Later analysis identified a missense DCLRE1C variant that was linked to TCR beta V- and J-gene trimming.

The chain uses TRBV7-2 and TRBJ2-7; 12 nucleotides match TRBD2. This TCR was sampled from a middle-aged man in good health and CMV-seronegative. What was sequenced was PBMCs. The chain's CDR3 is CASSLLAGGPNEQYF. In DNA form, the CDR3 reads TGTGCCAGCAGCTTACTAGCGGGGGGGCCTAACGAGCAGTACTTC.